The T cell receptor (beta chain) under discussion was sequenced for a study of blood T cells in healthy people across ages. A second PCR of 7 to 11 cycles used a sample-barcoded 5' primer and a J-beta primer mix. Each of the samples gave a minimum of 2.5 million paired-end reads that contained CDR3. TCRdb independently ran MiXCR on the 5' RACE reads; one entry per CDR3 protein. The sample holds around 1.5 million distinct CDR3 sequences; about 31% are singletons and the top ten take roughly 12%. About this clonotype: A read error is possible here, since a much larger clone lies one base away.

The sequencing input was blood. This TCR was sampled from a woman aged 25-40 years in good health.

CDR3 bases: TGCGCCAGCAGCCTAACAATGCCGGGACAGGATCCCTACGAGCAGTACTTC. Translating it yields CASSLTMPGQDPYEQYF. This rearrangement joins TRBV4-1 to TRBJ2-7; 8 nucleotides match TRBD1. This CDR3 comprises 17 residues. Germline CDR1 MGHRA, CDR2 YSYEKL. V lost 4 bases to trimming and J lost 2 bases; unmatched junction nucleotides: 13.